This T cell receptor beta chain was sequenced in a study of T cell changes during pregnancy in multiple sclerosis. Germline V gene data show CDR1 as MNHNY and CDR2 as SVGAGI (reference sequence). The V gene lost 2 bases and the J gene lost 5 bases, with 9 bases spanning the gap. This CDR3 contains 13 residues. Measured with immunoSEQ multiplex PCR; TCRdb has only the in-frame clones, and not every one. The sample shows tens of thousands of clones, about 91% of them seen only once. The sequenced sample was CD4+ T cells from peripheral blood mononuclear cells, obtained after pregnancy. The V call is TRBV6-6, the J call TRBJ1-2; D is uncertain. The origin of this receptor is a female donor in good health, enrolled as a control in a pregnancy study. CDR3 loop: CASSYDGGYGYTF. The CDR3 region has the DNA TGTGCCAGCAGTTACGACGGAGGATATGGCTACACCTTC.